Given below is one T cell receptor beta chain in context. What it binds is unknown. This specimen comes from a study of T cells in Graves' hyperthyroidism and ophthalmopathy. General study results and limits: Separating ophthalmopathy from stable hyperthyroidism was achieved by a 13 V-J model.

This CDR3 spans 13 amino acids. The V end lost 8 bases, the J end lost 1 base, and 11 bases lay between the germline ends. Germline CDR1 and CDR2: KGHSH and LQKENI. The CDR3 regions of TCR beta were amplified from RNA transcripts. HTBI primers were used for first-round RT-PCR of the TCR CDR3. Using its own MiXCR run on the multiplex PCR reads, TCRdb lists one record per CDR3 protein. The sample consists of 500,000 to 800,000 distinct CDR3 sequences, 14% of them appearing once. What was sequenced was blood. The TCR sequence derives from a woman in her forties or fifties with Graves' ophthalmopathy. V gene TRBV18 combines with J gene TRBJ2-5; possibly TRBD1 for D (6 bases). Here the CDR3 DNA reads TGTGCCAGCACGACAGGAGTCCAAGAGACCCAGTACTTC. This encodes CASTTGVQETQYF.